This T cell receptor beta chain was identified during a study of blood T cell repertoires in COVID-19. The germline V gene encodes CDR1 MNHEY and CDR2 SVGEGT. With 0 bases removed from V and 1 base from J, the gap between germline ends came to 4 bases. The CDR3 loop spans 15 amino acids. Only one count was recorded for this clone. At the DNA level, this CDR3 is encoded by other sequences in the same sample as well. Sequenced by immunoSEQ multiplex PCR; TCRdb stores in-frame clones only, minus some. The repertoire consists of tens of thousands of clones, with around 80% occurring once and the leading ten covering more than 9%.

This receptor was obtained from a human donor in a cohort sampled during active COVID-19. The chain uses TRBV6-2 or TRBV6-3 and TRBJ2-6; D is undetermined. Sequencing was done on a sample of peripheral blood. The CDR3 nucleotides are TGTGCCAGCAGTTACTCGTCTTCTGGGGCCAACGTCCTGACTTTC. It encodes CASSYSSSGANVLTF.